This TCR beta chain was sequenced in a study of Graves' ophthalmopathy and Graves' hyperthyroidism. Study summary: Peripheral blood was gathered at first diagnosis, ahead of any treatment whatsoever.

Points from the study as a whole: Among expanded thyroid clonotypes above 0.001 frequency, most also occurred in blood.

Researchers took RNA transcripts and amplified TCR beta CDR3 regions from them. RT-PCR in the first round used HTBI primers; a second-round multiplex PCR followed. TCRdb analysed the multiplex PCR reads with MiXCR anew, one entry per CDR3 protein. The sample lists under 350,000 distinct CDR3 sequences, about a sixth occurring once. This CDR3 comprises 13 residues. The germline gives CDR1 MNHNS, CDR2 SASEGT. The V end was cut by 1 base, the J end by 6 bases, with 10 bases between. With respect to this clonotype: Its antigen remains unidentified.

Ophthalmopathy was moderately-to-severely active, CAS at least 3, NOSPECS at least 4, lasting under 3 months. The genes are TRBV6-1 and TRBJ2-7; D remains ambiguous. The sequenced material came from peripheral blood. The origin of this receptor is an adult man with Graves' ophthalmopathy. The CDR3 sequence is CASSEGYDSEQYF. The CDR3 region has the DNA TGTGCCAGCAGTGAAGGTTACGACTCCGAGCAGTACTTC.